These 5 T cell receptor beta chains came from one sample sequenced in a study of identical twins. MiXCR was run by TCRdb on the 5' RACE reads, yielding one entry per CDR3 protein. The data show about 290,000 distinct CDR3 sequences, roughly 10% seen once. These same data were also listed under a study on yellow fever vaccine responses in identical twins.

The sequenced material came from CD8+ T cells sorted from blood. The receptors derive from a woman aged 18-29 years in good health.

This clonotype has a handful of counts. This rearrangement joins TRBV5-4 to TRBJ2-4; the D gene is possibly TRBD2 (5 bases). Looked up from germline, CDR1 is SGHNT and CDR2 is YYREEE (reference sequence). Trimming shortened V by 3 bases and J by 6 bases, and 22 bases separated the two germline ends. The length of the CDR3 is 17 residues. The CDR3 nucleotides are TGTGCCAGCAGCTCCCGGGAATCGGTAATAGGCGGAAACATTCAGTACTTC. Translated, it gives CASSSRESVIGGNIQYF.

This clonotype was seen a few times. V is TRBV6-2 or TRBV6-3 and J is TRBJ2-2; TRBD1 or TRBD2 may be the D gene (6 bases each). Per germline, CDR1 MNHEY and CDR2 SVGEGT. V lost 4 bases and J lost 4, with 10 bases in between. The CDR3 spans 14 residues. CDR3 loop: CASSWGATTGELFF. The CDR3 DNA is TGTGCCAGCAGTTGGGGGGCGACCACCGGGGAGCTGTTTTTT.

This clonotype was picked up a small number of times. J is TRBJ1-4 and V is TRBV6-1; 7 nucleotides match TRBD1. Unmatched junction bases numbered 7, after V lost 6 bases and J lost 6 bases. The CDR3 runs to 14 residues. Looked up from germline, CDR1 is MNHNS and CDR2 is SASEGT. DNA of the CDR3: TGTGCCAGCAGCTCCGGGACAGAGGATGAAAAACTGTTTTTT. It specifies CASSSGTEDEKLFF.

The chain combines TRBV7-9 with TRBJ2-1; D is unresolved. Trimming cost V 5 bases and J 5 bases, with 16 bases left between them. The CDR3 loop spans 15 amino acids. Germline assignment: CDR1 SEHNR and CDR2 FQNEAQ (reference sequence). CDR3 sequence: CASSPPVQADNEQFF. The CDR3 coding sequence is TGTGCCAGCAGCCCACCCGTTCAGGCCGACAATGAGCAGTTCTTC.

The V call is TRBV19, the J call TRBJ2-1; D may be TRBD2 (5 bases). Trimming shortened V by 2 bases and J by 7 bases, and 15 bases separated the two germline ends. CDR3 size: 15 residues. Germline V gene sequence: CDR1 LNHDA, CDR2 SQIVND (reference sequence). CDR3 amino acids: CASSILASPKNEQFF. As DNA, the CDR3 is TGTGCCAGTAGTATATTGGCTAGCCCGAAAAATGAGCAGTTCTTC.